This is a list of T cell receptor beta chains from one sample in a study of blood T cell repertoires in COVID-19. Assay: immunoSEQ multiplex PCR; the TCRdb copy retains only in-frame clones and omits some. Altogether around 64,000 clones are present, around 84% being singletons, with the ten largest covering 3% to 3.5%. What was sequenced was peripheral blood. These receptors were collected from a middle-aged man with active COVID-19. Each CDR3 is given with its conserved first and last residue. The order of the fields is J gene, V gene, CDR3 length, clone size, CDR3 protein. Not every row has a clone size; where given, it reads once, few, many or a size class.

TRBJ1-5 | TRBV6-2/TRBV6-3 | 16 | - | CASSYIRGVSNQPQHF
TRBJ2-1 | TRBV5-6 | 15 | - | CASSWTSGGLNEQFF
TRBJ1-5 | TRBV10-3 | 15 | - | CAISIGQGGNQPQHF
TRBJ2-5 | TRBV7-9 | 13 | - | CASSFGSRETQYF
TRBJ2-1 | TRBV24-1 | 14 | - | CATSDRLADNEQFF
TRBJ2-7 | TRBV5-6 | 16 | - | CASSFGTGGGYYEQYF
TRBJ2-3 | TRBV4-3 | 15 | once | CASSPTGGGTDTQYF
TRBJ2-2 | TRBV7-2 | 15 | - | CASSPGQGLTGELFF
TRBJ1-2 | TRBV7-8 | 16 | few | CASSLKRVADNYGYTF
TRBJ1-5 | TRBV30 | 12 | - | CAWGQGDQPQHF
TRBJ2-7 | TRBV6-5 | 15 | few | CASSSAGGGSYEQYF
TRBJ2-7 | TRBV5-5 | 16 | - | CASSLGVTGSAYEQYF
TRBJ2-7 | TRBV18 | 17 | - | CASSPSPPGQGPYEQYF
TRBJ1-4 | TRBV5-4 | 15 | - | CASSFTGTGNEKLFF
TRBJ2-5 | TRBV27 | 15 | - | CASGYTSGPQETQYF
TRBJ2-1 | TRBV7-3 | 13 | - | CASSLSRGNEQFF
TRBJ2-7 | TRBV23-1 | 15 | - | CASILGERGPWEQYF
TRBJ2-3 | TRBV10-2 | 15 | - | CASSEQLAGGDTQYF
TRBJ1-5 | TRBV27 | 14 | - | CASSLAGKNQPQHF
TRBJ2-1 | TRBV5-5 | 16 | - | CASSLGTLRPQNEQFF
TRBJ1-1 | TRBV29-1 | 10 | - | CSVLTPEAFF
TRBJ1-1 | TRBV5-4 | 13 | - | CASSPGQNTEAFF
TRBJ2-3 | TRBV6-1 | 16 | - | CASSEIAGGTTDTQYF
TRBJ2-1 | TRBV9 | 13 | - | CASSVVEHNEQFF
TRBJ2-5 | TRBV11-1 | 16 | - | CASSSQGDQGDETQYF
TRBJ1-2 | TRBV9 | 15 | - | CASSASGIANYGYTF
TRBJ1-3 | TRBV18 | 14 | - | CASSPRTAGNTIYF
TRBJ2-3 | TRBV5-1 | 16 | - | CASSLDGLASTDTQYF
TRBJ2-7 | TRBV6-2/TRBV6-3 | 11 | - | CASSPAREQYF
TRBJ1-1 | TRBV30 | 12 | - | CAWNPTGTEAFF
TRBJ2-7 | TRBV28 | 12 | once | CASSLLQGEQYF
TRBJ1-2 | TRBV7-8 | 14 | once | CASSLETGDYGYTF
TRBJ2-1 | TRBV14 | 11 | - | CASSQVLEQFF
TRBJ1-2 | TRBV5-4 | 15 | - | CASSPRDRAPRGYTF
TRBJ1-4 | TRBV7-2 | 14 | - | CASSLGRNSEKLFF
TRBJ1-3 | TRBV6-6 | 14 | - | CASSLAGVGNTIYF
TRBJ2-5 | TRBV5-5 | 16 | - | CASSLAVGWGRETQYF
TRBJ2-1 | TRBV11-1 | 14 | - | CASSLGGQGWEQFF
TRBJ2-3 | TRBV11-2 | 17 | - | CASSLGRDRGWVDTQYF
TRBJ1-2 | TRBV9 | 15 | - | CASSDSRQGLDGYTF
TRBJ2-2 | TRBV9 | 15 | many | CASSVGVEVTGELFF